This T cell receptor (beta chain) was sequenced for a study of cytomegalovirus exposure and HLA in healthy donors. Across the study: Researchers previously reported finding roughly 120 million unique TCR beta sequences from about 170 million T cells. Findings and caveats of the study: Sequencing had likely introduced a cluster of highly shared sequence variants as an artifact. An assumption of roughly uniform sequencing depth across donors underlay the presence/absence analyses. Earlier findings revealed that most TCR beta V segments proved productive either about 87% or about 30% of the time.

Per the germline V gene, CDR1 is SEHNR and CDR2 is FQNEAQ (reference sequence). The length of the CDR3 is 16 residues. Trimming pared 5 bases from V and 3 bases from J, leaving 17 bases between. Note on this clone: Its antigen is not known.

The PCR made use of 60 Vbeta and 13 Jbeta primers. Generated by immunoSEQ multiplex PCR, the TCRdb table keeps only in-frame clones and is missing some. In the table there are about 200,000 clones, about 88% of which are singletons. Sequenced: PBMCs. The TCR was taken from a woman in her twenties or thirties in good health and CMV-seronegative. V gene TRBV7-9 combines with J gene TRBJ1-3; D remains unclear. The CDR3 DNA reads TGTGCCAGCAGCCCGACGTTTGAGGCCGATGGAAACACCATATATTTT. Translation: CASSPTFEADGNTIYF.